This TCR beta chain appears in the sequencing data of a study of cytomegalovirus exposure and HLA in healthy donors. Primers included in the PCR were 60 Vbeta and 13 Jbeta primers. Sequenced by immunoSEQ multiplex PCR; TCRdb stores in-frame clones only, minus some. This table holds 120,000 or so clones, roughly 76% found once. Nominally healthy donors provided the samples, though records likely missed some immune exposures. The sequence was collected from a man aged 50-60 years in good health and CMV-seropositive. Sequenced input: PBMCs.

This CDR3 is CASSLVPRQNNEQFF. In DNA form, the CDR3 reads TGCGCCAGCAGCTTGGTGCCTCGACAAAACAATGAGCAGTTCTTC. V usage is TRBV5-1 and J usage is TRBJ2-1; D is unresolved. The CDR3 totals 15 residues. V lost 0 bases and J lost 5, with 12 bases in between. The germline V gene encodes CDR1 SGHRS and CDR2 YFSETQ. The variable domain in full, with the rest retrieved from reference TRBV5-1 and TRBJ2-1, is KAGVTQTPRYLIKTRGQQVTLSCSPISGHRSVSWYQQTPGQGLQFLFEYFSETQRNKGNFPGRFSGRQFSNSRSEMNVSTLELGDSALYLCASSLVPRQNNEQFFGPGTRLTVL.